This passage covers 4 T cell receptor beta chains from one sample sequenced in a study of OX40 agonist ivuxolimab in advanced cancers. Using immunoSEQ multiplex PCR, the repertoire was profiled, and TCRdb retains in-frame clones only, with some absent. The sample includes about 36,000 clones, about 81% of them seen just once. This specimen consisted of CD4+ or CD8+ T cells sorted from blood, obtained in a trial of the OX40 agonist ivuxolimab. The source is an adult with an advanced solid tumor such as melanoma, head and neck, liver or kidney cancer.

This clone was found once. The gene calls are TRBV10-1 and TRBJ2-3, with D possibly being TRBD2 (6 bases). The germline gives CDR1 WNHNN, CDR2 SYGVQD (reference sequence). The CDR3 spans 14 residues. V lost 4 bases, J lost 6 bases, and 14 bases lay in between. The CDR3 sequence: CASSARRRGDTQYF. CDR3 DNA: TGCGCCAGCAGTGCACGACGGAGGGGTGATACGCAGTATTTT.

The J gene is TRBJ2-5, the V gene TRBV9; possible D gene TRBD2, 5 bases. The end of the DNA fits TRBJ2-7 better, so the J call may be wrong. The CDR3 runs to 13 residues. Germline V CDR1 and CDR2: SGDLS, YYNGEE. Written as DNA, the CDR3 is TGTGCCAGCAGCGCCCGGGATCCCTACGAGCAGTACTTC. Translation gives CASSARDPYEQYF.

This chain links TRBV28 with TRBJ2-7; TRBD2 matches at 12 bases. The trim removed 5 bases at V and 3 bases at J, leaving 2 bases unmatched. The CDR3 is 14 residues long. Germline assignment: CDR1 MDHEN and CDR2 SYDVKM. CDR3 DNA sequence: TGTGCCAGCAGTCGACTAGCGGGAGTCTACGAGCAGTACTTC. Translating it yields CASSRLAGVYEQYF.

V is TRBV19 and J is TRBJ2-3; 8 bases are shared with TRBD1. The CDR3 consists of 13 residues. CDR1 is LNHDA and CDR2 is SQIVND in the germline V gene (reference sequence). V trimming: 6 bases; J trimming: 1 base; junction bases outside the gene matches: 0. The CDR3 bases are TGTGCCAGTAGGGACAGGGGCACAGATACGCAGTATTTT. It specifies CASRDRGTDTQYF.